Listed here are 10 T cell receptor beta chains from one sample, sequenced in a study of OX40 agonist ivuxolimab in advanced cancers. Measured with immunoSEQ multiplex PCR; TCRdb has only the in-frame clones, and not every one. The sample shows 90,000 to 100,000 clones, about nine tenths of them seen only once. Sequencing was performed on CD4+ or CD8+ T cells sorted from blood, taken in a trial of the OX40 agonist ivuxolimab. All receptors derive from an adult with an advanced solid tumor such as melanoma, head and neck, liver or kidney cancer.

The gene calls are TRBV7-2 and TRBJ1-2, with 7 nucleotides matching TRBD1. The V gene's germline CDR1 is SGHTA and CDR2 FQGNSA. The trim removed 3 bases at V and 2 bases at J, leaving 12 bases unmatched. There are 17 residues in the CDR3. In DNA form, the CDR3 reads TGTGCCAGCAGCTTCCCGGGACAGCCTATTCTAAACTATGGCTACACCTTC. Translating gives CASSFPGQPILNYGYTF.

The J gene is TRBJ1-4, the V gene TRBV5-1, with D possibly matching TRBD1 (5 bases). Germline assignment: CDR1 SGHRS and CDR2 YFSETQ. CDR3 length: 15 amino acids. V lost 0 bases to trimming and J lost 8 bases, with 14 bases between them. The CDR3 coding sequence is TGCGCCAGCAGCTTGGGTGACAGCGTACGGGAAAAACTGTTTTTT. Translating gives CASSLGDSVREKLFF.

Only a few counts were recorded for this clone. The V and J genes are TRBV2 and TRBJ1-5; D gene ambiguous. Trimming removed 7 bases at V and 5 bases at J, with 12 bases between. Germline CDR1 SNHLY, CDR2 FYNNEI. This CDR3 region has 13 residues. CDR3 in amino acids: CASTGVRDQPQHF. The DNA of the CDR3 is TGTGCCAGCACCGGTGTAAGGGATCAGCCCCAGCATTTT.

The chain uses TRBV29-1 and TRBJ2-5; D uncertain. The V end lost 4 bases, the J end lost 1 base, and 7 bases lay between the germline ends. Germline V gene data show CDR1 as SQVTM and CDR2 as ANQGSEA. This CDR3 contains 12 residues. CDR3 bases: TGCAGCGTTGTACCCCTCCAAGAGACCCAGTACTTC. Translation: CSVVPLQETQYF.

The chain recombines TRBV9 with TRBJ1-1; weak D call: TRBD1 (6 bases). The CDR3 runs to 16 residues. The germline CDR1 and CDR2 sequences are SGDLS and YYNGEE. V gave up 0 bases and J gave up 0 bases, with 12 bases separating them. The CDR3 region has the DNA TGTGCCAGCAGCGTAGGTACAGGGTCCATGAACACTGAAGCTTTCTTT. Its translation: CASSVGTGSMNTEAFF.

The CDR3: CASSLSSGPQETQYF. The CDR3 coding sequence is TGTGCCAGCTCATTAAGCTCGGGCCCACAAGAGACCCAGTACTTC. J is TRBJ2-5 and V is TRBV18; the D is unclear. Germline V gene data show CDR1 as KGHSH and CDR2 as LQKENI. The CDR3 loop spans 15 amino acids. Trimming took 5 bases from V and 2 from J, leaving 15 bases between them.

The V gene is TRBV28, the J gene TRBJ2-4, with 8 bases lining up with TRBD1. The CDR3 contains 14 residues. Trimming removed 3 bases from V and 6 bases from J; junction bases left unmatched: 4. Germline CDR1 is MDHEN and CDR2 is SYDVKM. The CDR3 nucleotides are TGTGCCAGCAGTTTCGTCGACAGGGGAAACATTCAGTACTTC. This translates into CASSFVDRGNIQYF.

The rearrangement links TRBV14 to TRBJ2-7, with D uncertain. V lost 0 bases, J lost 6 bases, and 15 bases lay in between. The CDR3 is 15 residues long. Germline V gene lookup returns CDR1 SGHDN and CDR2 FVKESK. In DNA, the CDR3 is TGTGCCAGCAGCCAAGACCCACCCCGGACCGGCGAGCAGTACGTC. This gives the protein CASSQDPPRTGEQYV.

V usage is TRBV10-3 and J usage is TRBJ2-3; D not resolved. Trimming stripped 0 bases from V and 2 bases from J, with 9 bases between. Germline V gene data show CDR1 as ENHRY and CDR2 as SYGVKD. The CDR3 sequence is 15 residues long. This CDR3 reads CAISESTRNTDTQYF. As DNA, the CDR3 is TGTGCCATCAGTGAGTCGACTCGGAACACAGATACGCAGTATTTT.

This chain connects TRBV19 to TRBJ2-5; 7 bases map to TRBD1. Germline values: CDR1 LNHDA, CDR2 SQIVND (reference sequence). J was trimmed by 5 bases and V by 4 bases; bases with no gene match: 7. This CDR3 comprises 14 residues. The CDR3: CASSTTGLGETQYF. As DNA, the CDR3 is TGTGCCAGTAGTACGACAGGGTTGGGGGAGACCCAGTACTTC.